The entry below gives a single T cell receptor (beta chain) sequence along with its context. Its antigen is still unknown. The record originates from a study of cytomegalovirus exposure and HLA in healthy donors. In the study overall: It was reported in a later analysis that the same platform had been used for the 100 to 150 validation repertoires as for the 550 to 700 first-cohort repertoires. Study findings and constraints: Cytomegalovirus status was reportedly diagnosed by the classifier with high specificity and sensitivity. A few of the chains that were CMV-associated were confirmed in vitro to be specific for CMV antigens. Later, an analysis found that TCR clusters from the first cohort tended to co-occur in the roughly 120 validation repertoires.

This CDR3 has 14 amino acids. The germline V gene encodes CDR1 MNHNY and CDR2 SVGAGI (reference sequence). V lost 10 bases, J lost 2 bases, and 9 bases stayed unmatched. The method was immunoSEQ multiplex PCR; TCRdb's version includes in-frame clones alone and lacks a portion of them. Altogether around 120,000 clones are present, approximately 90% being singletons, with the ten largest covering 4% to 5.5%. Sequences were obtained from PBMCs. The TCR comes from a man aged 18 to 30 in good health and CMV-seropositive. The chain uses TRBV6-6 and TRBJ2-7, with 9 bases fitting TRBD2. The CDR3 nucleotides are TGTGCCACCCTCCCGAGCGGGGGGACCTACGAGCAGTACTTC. Its translation: CATLPSGGTYEQYF.